This TCR beta chain comes out of a study of blood T cells in healthy people across ages. Points from the study as a whole: Older age coincided with a roughly linear decline in TCR beta diversity per million T cells.

The CDR3 has 14 amino acids. Germline loops: CDR1 MNHEY, CDR2 SMNVEV (reference sequence). The V end lost 8 bases, the J end lost 4 bases, and 17 bases lay between the germline ends. On this clonotype: The target antigen is unknown.

Then a second PCR, running about 6 to 12 cycles, was carried out with a sample-barcoded 5' primer and a J-beta primer mix. TCRdb re-called the 5' RACE reads through MiXCR, storing one row per CDR3 protein. The table includes about 400,000 distinct CDR3 sequences, 45% to 65% detected once. The origin of this receptor is a man between 60 and 70 years old in good health. J is TRBJ1-2 and V is TRBV27; D may be TRBD1 (6 bases). The specimen was blood. The CDR3 spells CASASGTTPYGYTF. DNA for the CDR3: TGTGCCAGCGCCTCCGGGACAACTCCCTATGGCTACACCTTC.